The 3 T cell receptor beta chains below all came from one sample that was sequenced in a study of cytomegalovirus exposure and HLA in healthy donors. PCR used 60 Vbeta primers and 13 Jbeta primers. Profiling relied on immunoSEQ multiplex PCR, and the TCRdb table lists in-frame clones only, not all of them. The sample includes 200,000 or so clones, just under 70% of them seen just once. The sequenced sample was PBMCs. The receptors derive from a middle-aged man in good health and CMV-seropositive.

This clone was counted once. The CDR3 loop reads CASSVRRDRGFHEQYF. The CDR3 coding sequence is TGTGCCAGCAGCGTACGCCGGGACAGGGGGTTCCACGAGCAGTACTTC. The gene calls are TRBV7-8 and TRBJ2-5; TRBD1 matches 11 bases. The J call is in doubt because the DNA end fits TRBJ2-7 better. Germline V gene lookup returns CDR1 SGHVS and CDR2 FQNEAQ. The CDR3 spans 16 residues.

The V call is TRBV14, the J call TRBJ2-7, with D tentatively TRBD2 (5 bases). V was pared by 1 base and J by 1 base, with 17 bases between. The CDR3 contains 17 residues. CDR1 is SGHDN and CDR2 is FVKESK in the germline V gene. CDR3 amino acids: CASSQVPLTEVSYEQYF. Here the CDR3 DNA reads TGTGCCAGCAGCCAAGTCCCCCTTACGGAGGTTTCCTACGAGCAGTACTTC.

Here the CDR3 DNA reads TGTGCCAGCACGAAACTTGAAGTGGACACTGAAGCTTTCTTT. Residues: CASTKLEVDTEAFF. This chain links TRBV7-8 with TRBJ1-1; D uncertain. With 7 bases removed from V and 3 bases from J, the gap between germline ends came to 15 bases. CDR3 length: 14 residues. Germline assignment: CDR1 SGHVS and CDR2 FQNEAQ.